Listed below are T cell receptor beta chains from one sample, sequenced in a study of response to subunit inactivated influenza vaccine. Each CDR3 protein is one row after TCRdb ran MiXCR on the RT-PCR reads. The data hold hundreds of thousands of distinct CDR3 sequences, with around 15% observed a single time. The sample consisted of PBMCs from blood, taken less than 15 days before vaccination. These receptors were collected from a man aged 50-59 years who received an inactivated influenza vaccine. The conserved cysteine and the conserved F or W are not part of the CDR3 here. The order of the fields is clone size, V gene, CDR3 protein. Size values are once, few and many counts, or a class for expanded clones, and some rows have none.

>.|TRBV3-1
ASSHSGVYTGELF
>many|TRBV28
ASILAGGHTQY
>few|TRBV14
ASSQEGAPYEQY
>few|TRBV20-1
SAPVGQFPSYEQY
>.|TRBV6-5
ASRDSISEAF
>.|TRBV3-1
ASSPPAGETQY
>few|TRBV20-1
SARSLAGASEQF
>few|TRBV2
ASSKQGNSYKYSNQPQH
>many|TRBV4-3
ASSQDVSYYEQY
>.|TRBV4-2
ASSQGGRGTGELF
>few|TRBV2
ASSGGVSPLH
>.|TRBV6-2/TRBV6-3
ASSSYHYQETQY
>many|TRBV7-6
ASSLELAGDMAYNEQF
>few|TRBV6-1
ASSQYATSGGGDTQY
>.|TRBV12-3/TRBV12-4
ASSLGVNEKLF
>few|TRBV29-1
SVTGWATDTQY
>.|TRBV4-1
ASRLLAGEADTQY
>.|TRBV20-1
SARTARRAAGELF
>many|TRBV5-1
ASSLTGTSGNLAYNEQF
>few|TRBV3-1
ASSQFQAPEQF
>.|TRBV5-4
ASSRGAVNSYEQY
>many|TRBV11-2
ASSTNGGQTEAF
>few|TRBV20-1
SARAPVGTSEQY
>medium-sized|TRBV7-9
ASSPWAGGPGHEQY
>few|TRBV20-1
SAGDTGLAVQY
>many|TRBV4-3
ASSQAGGDQPQH
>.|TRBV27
ASSLSSYRALF
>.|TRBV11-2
ASRDIKNTGILYGYT
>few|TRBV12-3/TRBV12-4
AVRLAGELF
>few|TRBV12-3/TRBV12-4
ASSSEGLASYEQY
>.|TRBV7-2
ASSLAAGSGYNEQF
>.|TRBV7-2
ASSLGTAPVTNEQF
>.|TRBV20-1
SASQTNTGELF
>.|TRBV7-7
ASSPGTVVGGPANVLT